The rows below give T cell receptor beta chains drawn from one sample of a study of early T cells in non-severe SARS-CoV-2 infection. TCRdb processed the 5' RACE reads anew with MiXCR; each CDR3 protein has one entry. The sample has under 100,000 distinct CDR3 sequences, 11% seen once. The sample comprised whole blood. These receptors all come from an adult who was a healthcare worker with PCR-confirmed SARS-CoV-2 infection or an uninfected control (not recorded which). The CDR3 runs from the conserved cysteine through the conserved F or W. A D gene is named only where the DNA matches it firmly. Clone size is given for some rows only: seen once, a few or many times, or a class if the clone is expanded.

.	TRBV28	TRBJ2-7	.	CASSLIHEQYF	TGTGCCAGCAGTTTAATCCACGAGCAGTACTTC
few	TRBV29-1	TRBJ2-7	TRBD1	CSVDSGPRDRVHEQYF	TGCAGCGTTGACTCAGGCCCCCGGGACAGGGTCCACGAGCAGTACTTC
few	TRBV6-8	TRBJ2-5	TRBD1	CASSLWDSQKEETQYF	TGTGCCAGCAGCCTCTGGGACAGCCAAAAGGAGGAGACCCAGTACTTC
many	TRBV5-4	TRBJ2-2	.	CASSWGVRDNTGELFF	TGTGCCAGCAGCTGGGGGGTCCGGGACAACACCGGGGAGCTGTTTTTT
.	TRBV12-3/TRBV12-4	TRBJ2-7	.	CASSLQEYEQYF	TGTGCCAGCAGTTTACAGGAGTACGAGCAGTACTTC
.	TRBV5-1	TRBJ1-2	TRBD1	CATGTGSNYGYTF	TGCGCCACTGGGACAGGATCCAACTATGGCTACACCTTC
.	TRBV30	TRBJ1-5	.	CAWSPRSNQPQHF	TGTGCCTGGAGTCCACGGTCGAATCAGCCCCAGCATTTT
few	TRBV27	TRBJ1-1	.	CASSSWGGGWSEAFF	TGTGCCAGCAGTTCCTGGGGGGGCGGTTGGTCTGAAGCTTTCTTT
.	TRBV5-6	TRBJ1-1	.	CASSTPEGRRWTEAFF	TGTGCCAGCAGCACCCCCGAGGGCCGGAGATGGACTGAAGCTTTCTTT
few	TRBV27	TRBJ2-6	.	CASSPGTSGANVLTF	TGTGCCAGCAGCCCCGGAACCTCTGGGGCCAACGTCCTGACTTTC
few	TRBV20-1	TRBJ1-2	.	CSARPPTGYGYTF	TGCAGTGCTAGACCACCTACAGGATATGGCTACACCTTC
.	TRBV20-1	TRBJ1-5	.	CSAIPRTSRGNQPQHF	TGCAGTGCTATACCTCGGACTTCCCGAGGCAATCAGCCCCAGCATTTT
once	TRBV4-2	TRBJ1-1	.	CASKAGLGQLNTEAFF	TGTGCCAGCAAAGCCGGCCTGGGGCAGTTGAACACTGAAGCTTTCTTT
.	TRBV9	TRBJ2-7	.	CASSVGAGGEQYF	TGTGCCAGCAGCGTAGGCGCAGGGGGGGAGCAGTACTTC
few	TRBV5-1	TRBJ1-3	.	CASSLQAPSGNTIYF	TGCGCCAGCAGCTTACAGGCCCCCTCTGGAAACACCATATATTTT
.	TRBV7-3	TRBJ2-7	TRBD2	CASSPSGLSYEQYF	TGTGCCAGCAGCCCTAGCGGTCTCTCCTACGAGCAGTACTTC
few	TRBV29-1	TRBJ2-5	.	CSVEWRGREGETQYF	TGCAGCGTTGAGTGGAGGGGGCGCGAAGGGGAGACCCAGTACTTC
many	TRBV2	TRBJ1-2	TRBD1	CASRPSAGTGFQGYTF	TGTGCCAGCAGACCAAGCGCCGGGACAGGGTTCCAAGGCTACACCTTC
many	TRBV7-2	TRBJ2-1	TRBD2	CASSPRTSGGNNEQFF	TGTGCCAGCAGCCCCAGGACTAGCGGGGGCAACAATGAGCAGTTCTTC
.	TRBV6-5	TRBJ2-7	TRBD2	CASSSRLAGGYEQYF	TGTGCCAGCAGTTCGAGACTAGCGGGAGGGTATGAGCAGTACTTC
few	TRBV27	TRBJ2-5	.	CASSFVYQETQYF	TGTGCCAGCAGTTTCGTGTACCAAGAGACCCAGTACTTC
.	TRBV10-2	TRBJ2-6	TRBD1	CASSRQGSGSGANVLTF	TGCGCCAGCAGTAGACAGGGCTCCGGCTCTGGGGCCAACGTCCTGACTTTC
many	TRBV29-1	TRBJ2-6	.	CSVDSSGANVLTF	TGCAGCGTCGACAGCTCTGGGGCCAACGTCCTGACTTTC
.	TRBV5-1	TRBJ2-3	TRBD2	CASSSLAGRTDTQYF	TGCGCCAGCAGCTCGCTAGCGGGACGCACAGATACGCAGTATTTT
many	TRBV29-1	TRBJ1-1	.	CSVDRVRSSEAFF	TGCAGCGTTGACAGGGTTAGGTCCTCTGAAGCTTTCTTT
many	TRBV20-1	TRBJ1-1	.	CSVRTVGYTEAFF	TGCAGTGTCCGTACGGTGGGCTACACTGAAGCTTTCTTT
few	TRBV27	TRBJ2-7	TRBD2	CASSLAGGSFYEQYF	TGTGCCAGCAGTCTAGCGGGGGGTAGTTTCTACGAGCAGTACTTC
many	TRBV6-5	TRBJ2-5	.	CASSPTGSKTQYF	TGTGCCAGCAGCCCAACGGGGTCCAAGACCCAGTACTTC
many	TRBV20-1	TRBJ1-2	.	CSAAYGGNYGYTF	TGCAGTGCCGCTTACGGGGGAAACTATGGCTACACCTTC
many	TRBV7-3	TRBJ2-5	.	CASSPQLGETQYF	TGTGCCAGCAGCCCACAATTGGGGGAGACCCAGTACTTC
many	TRBV19	TRBJ2-1	TRBD2	CASSWGLAGRNNEQFF	TGTGCCAGTAGTTGGGGACTAGCGGGAAGGAACAATGAGCAGTTCTTC
.	TRBV28	TRBJ1-4	TRBD1	CASRGQRANEKLFF	TGTGCCAGCAGGGGACAGCGAGCTAATGAAAAACTGTTTTTT
few	TRBV18	TRBJ2-5	TRBD1	CASSHTGQEETQYF	TGTGCCAGCTCACACACGGGACAGGAAGAGACCCAGTACTTC
.	TRBV6-5	TRBJ2-1	.	CASRTPRGNEQFF	TGTGCCAGCCGAACCCCTCGTGGGAATGAGCAGTTCTTC
.	TRBV11-1	TRBJ2-5	.	CASSLGHRSKETQYF	TGTGCCAGCAGCTTAGGGCACAGAAGTAAAGAGACCCAGTACTTC
many	TRBV7-9	TRBJ1-1	TRBD1	CASSGWDRVKAFF	TGTGCCAGCAGCGGATGGGACAGGGTAAAAGCTTTCTTT
.	TRBV11-2	TRBJ2-1	TRBD1	CASSLGTGVFDEQFF	TGTGCCAGCAGCCTAGGGACAGGGGTTTTTGATGAGCAGTTCTTC
many	TRBV7-6	TRBJ2-2	.	CASRLDAELSTGELFF	TGTGCCAGCAGATTAGACGCGGAGTTGAGCACCGGGGAGCTGTTTTTT
many	TRBV27	TRBJ2-1	.	CASRRSSYNEQFF	TGTGCCAGCCGAAGGAGCTCCTACAATGAGCAGTTCTTC
.	TRBV28	TRBJ1-5	.	CASRHQRVTQPQHF	TGTGCCAGCAGGCACCAGAGGGTGACCCAGCCCCAGCATTTT
.	TRBV18	TRBJ1-6	.	CASSPTIGGRNSPLHF	TGTGCCAGCTCACCTACTATCGGGGGCAGAAATTCACCCCTCCACTTT
.	TRBV20-1	TRBJ2-3	.	CSARRLAGGGTDTQYF	TGCAGTGCTAGAAGATTGGCGGGCGGAGGCACAGATACGCAGTATTTT
many	TRBV6-6	TRBJ2-1	TRBD2	CASSLGLAGGPGYNEQFF	TGTGCCAGCAGCCTGGGACTAGCGGGAGGCCCGGGGTACAATGAGCAGTTCTTC
many	TRBV19	TRBJ2-2	.	CASSRANGELFF	TGTGCCAGTAGTAGAGCAAACGGGGAGCTGTTTTTT
.	TRBV28	TRBJ2-1	.	CAAQGPSYNEQFF	TGTGCCGCACAAGGACCCTCCTACAATGAGCAGTTCTTC
many	TRBV7-6	TRBJ2-3	TRBD1	CASSPGTGGLDTQYF	TGTGCCAGCAGCCCTGGGACAGGGGGGTTGGATACGCAGTATTTT
few	TRBV5-1	TRBJ2-1	.	CASSATPKDNEQFF	TGCGCCAGCAGCGCCACTCCGAAAGACAATGAGCAGTTCTTC
few	TRBV28	TRBJ1-1	TRBD1	CAIDGQGTNTEAFF	TGTGCCATCGACGGACAGGGAACGAACACTGAAGCTTTCTTT
many	TRBV29-1	TRBJ1-1	.	CSVVGVNTEAFF	TGCAGCGTGGTTGGGGTGAACACTGAAGCTTTCTTT
.	TRBV30	TRBJ1-1	TRBD1	CAWSPTGVLAFF	TGTGCCTGGAGTCCGACAGGGGTGTTGGCTTTCTTT